The 26 T cell receptor beta chains in this list originate from one sample, sequenced in a study of long-term antiretroviral therapy in people with HIV. Survey level was the resolution at which the v3.0 immunoSEQ assay ran. TCRdb's table, derived via immunoSEQ multiplex PCR, lists solely in-frame clones and lacks some. In the table there are roughly 18,000 clones, 84% of which are singletons. Specimen: unsorted PBMCs, collected 0.9 years after starting antiretroviral therapy. These TCRs come from a man aged 18-30 years with HIV.

The chain uses TRBV5-1 and TRBJ2-2; D is unclear. The length of the CDR3 is 14 residues. The V and J ends lost 2 bases and 8 bases respectively, with 13 bases between them. Germline V gene data show CDR1 as SGHRS and CDR2 as YFSETQ. This CDR3 reads CASSFEGIGGELFF. CDR3 nucleotides: TGCGCCAGCAGCTTTGAAGGGATAGGAGGGGAGCTGTTTTTT.

The genes are TRBV18 and TRBJ2-7, with D perhaps given as TRBD1 or TRBD2 (5 bases each). The CDR3 has 14 residues. Deletions cut 0 bases from V and 2 bases from J, with 8 bases between. Germline V gene data show CDR1 as KGHSH and CDR2 as LQKENI. The CDR3 sequence: CASSPPGVPYEQYF. The CDR3 DNA follows: TGTGCCAGCTCACCACCGGGGGTCCCCTACGAGCAGTACTTC.

The gene calls are TRBV30 and TRBJ2-2, with D unresolved. This CDR3 region has 14 residues. The germline CDR1 and CDR2 sequences are GTSNPN and SVGIG (reference sequence). Trimming left V 4 bases short and J 3 bases short, with 12 bases between. This CDR3 is CAWKEQSDTGELFF. CDR3 bases: TGTGCCTGGAAGGAACAATCTGACACCGGGGAGCTGTTTTTT.

This chain links TRBV6-1 with TRBJ2-7, with 7 bases fitting TRBD2. V gave up 6 bases and J gave up 4 bases; unmatched junction bases: 6. The CDR3 covers 13 residues. From germline, CDR1 is MNHNS and CDR2 SASEGT. The DNA for the CDR3 is TGTGCCAGCAGCCGAGCGGGGAATTACGAGCAGTACGTC. Its protein product is CASSRAGNYEQYV.

This clone was counted a single time. The chain joins TRBV27 to TRBJ2-5, with 7 nucleotides matching TRBD2. From germline, CDR1 is MNHEY and CDR2 SMNVEV (reference sequence). Germline trimming cut 3 bases from V and 5 bases from J; bases unmatched to any gene: 9. The CDR3 contains 15 residues. For the CDR3, the DNA is TGTGCCAGCAGTTTTGCAGCGGGGTTATGGGAGACCCAGTACTTC. The encoded protein is CASSFAAGLWETQYF.

The chain is built from TRBV9 and TRBJ2-3; 7 nucleotides align to TRBD2. Germline values: CDR1 SGDLS, CDR2 YYNGEE. This CDR3 is built from 16 residues. V gave up 5 bases and J gave up 2 bases; unmatched junction bases: 11. CDR3 sequence reads: CASSRSGGGDTDTQYF. CDR3 DNA sequence: TGTGCCAGCAGTCGTAGTGGGGGGGGTGACACAGATACGCAGTATTTT.

This clone was found a few times. The CDR3 loop is CSVGGIEDGYTF. The CDR3 region has the DNA TGCAGCGTTGGAGGGATAGAGGATGGCTACACCTTC. The V gene is TRBV29-1, the J gene TRBJ1-2; D is undetermined. Germline CDR1 SQVTM, CDR2 ANQGSEA. This CDR3 is built from 12 residues. V was cut by 4 bases and J by 6 bases, with 12 bases left in between.

The chain is built from TRBV4-1 and TRBJ2-7, with D perhaps being TRBD1 or TRBD2 (5 bases each). The CDR3 spans 16 residues. Trimming shortened V by 4 bases and J by 3 bases, and 19 bases separated the two germline ends. CDR1 and CDR2 from the germline V gene are MGHRA and YSYEKL. The CDR3 nucleotides are TGCGCCAGCAGCCCCACACGTCTAAGGGGAGTCTACGAGCAGTACTTC. It encodes CASSPTRLRGVYEQYF.

The V and J genes are TRBV18 and TRBJ2-7; no clear D gene. Germline V gene data show CDR1 as KGHSH and CDR2 as LQKENI. This CDR3 spans 14 amino acids. The V gene lost 4 bases and the J gene lost 2 bases, with 12 bases spanning the gap. The CDR3 region is CASSQTTVTYEQYF. CDR3 in DNA: TGTGCCAGCTCACAAACGACGGTTACCTACGAGCAGTACTTC.

The CDR3, as DNA: TGCGCCAGCAGCCCTCTTTCAACAGGGGCTGGAAACACCATATATTTT. This encodes CASSPLSTGAGNTIYF. J is TRBJ1-3 and V is TRBV5-1; 7 bases are a match to TRBD1. Looked up from germline, CDR1 is SGHRS and CDR2 is YFSETQ. The V and J ends lost 4 bases and 2 bases, in that order; junction bases with no gene match: 9. This CDR3 region has 16 residues.

This clone was seen only a few times. The chain carries TRBV2 and TRBJ1-2; no reliable D call. Germline values: CDR1 SNHLY, CDR2 FYNNEI. This CDR3 has 13 residues. V was clipped by 7 bases and J by 2 bases, with 11 bases between them. This chain's CDR3 is CASTTGQNYGYTF. The DNA for the CDR3 is TGTGCCAGCACGACCGGGCAAAACTATGGCTACACCTTC.

This clone has a single count. The rearrangement links TRBV6-6 to TRBJ1-1; 8 nucleotides match TRBD1. The CDR3 sequence is 13 residues long. The germline gives CDR1 MNHNY, CDR2 SVGAGI (reference sequence). V lost 6 bases, J lost 8 bases, and 8 bases stayed unmatched. This CDR3 is CASRDRAIDEAFF. In nucleotides, the CDR3 is TGTGCCAGCAGGGACAGGGCGATAGACGAAGCTTTCTTT.

The chain links TRBV27 to TRBJ2-2; TRBD2 might be the D (7 bases). This CDR3 is 18 amino acids long. Trimming shortened V by 3 bases and J by 4 bases, and 21 bases separated the two germline ends. Germline CDR1 reads MNHEY; CDR2 reads SMNVEV (reference sequence). CDR3 nucleotide sequence: TGTGCCAGCAGTTTGTCCTTAGGGGGGGGGTTAGGCACCGGGGAGCTGTTTTTT. It codes for CASSLSLGGGLGTGELFF.

The chain couples TRBV19 to TRBJ2-3, with 8 bases matching TRBD1. CDR3 length: 15 residues. V shed 5 bases and J 3 bases; nucleotides not matched to a gene: 7. The germline gives CDR1 LNHDA, CDR2 SQIVND (reference sequence). The CDR3 here is CASSSPWTGTDTQYF. In DNA, the CDR3 is TGTGCCAGTAGTTCACCATGGACAGGGACAGATACGCAGTATTTT.

V and J are TRBV25-1 and TRBJ2-3; the match to TRBD2 covers 8 bases. The CDR3 totals 15 residues. V was clipped by 3 bases and J by 2 bases; unmatched bases: 4. Per germline, CDR1 MGHDK and CDR2 SYGVNS. CDR3 region: CASSEKAGATDTQYF. In nucleotides, the CDR3 is TGTGCCAGCAGTGAGAAAGCGGGGGCCACAGATACGCAGTATTTT.

The table lists this clone with a few counts. The chain recombines TRBV6-1 with TRBJ2-7, with D maybe TRBD1 (5 bases). Germline assignment: CDR1 MNHNS and CDR2 SASEGT. Trimming removed 2 bases from V and 3 bases from J, with 11 bases in between. The CDR3 is made up of 14 amino acids. The CDR3 DNA reads TGTGCCAGCAGTGAATATGGGCAGGGCTACGAGCAGTACTTC. Translated: CASSEYGQGYEQYF.

The V and J genes are TRBV6-1 and TRBJ2-2; 8 bases agree with TRBD1. The CDR3 sequence is 14 residues long. Germline assignment: CDR1 MNHNS and CDR2 SASEGT. J gave up 6 bases and V 3 bases, and 3 bases lay outside the gene matches. The CDR3 here is CASSDGQGSGELFF. DNA of the CDR3: TGTGCCAGCAGTGATGGACAGGGCTCCGGGGAGCTGTTTTTT.

A single count supports this clone. The rearrangement links TRBV9 to TRBJ2-1; unclear D gene. The CDR3 spans 14 residues. From germline, CDR1 is SGDLS and CDR2 YYNGEE. The germline V and J ends were trimmed by 2 bases and 2 bases, with 8 bases remaining between them. The CDR3 DNA reads as TGTGCCAGCAGCGTTAGTCCGGCCTACAATGAGCAGTTCTTC. Protein product: CASSVSPAYNEQFF.

The V gene is TRBV19, the J gene TRBJ1-5; tentatively, D is TRBD1 (6 bases). CDR3 length: 14 amino acids. Germline lookup yields CDR1 LNHDA and CDR2 SQIVND (reference sequence). The V end was cut by 1 base, the J end by 7 bases, with 11 bases between. The CDR3 DNA reads TGTGCCAGTAGTATAGGGGGGGCTGGGCAGCCCCAGCATTTT. Protein: CASSIGGAGQPQHF.

The chain links TRBV5-1 to TRBJ1-1; D gene unclear. Deletions cut 0 bases from V and 1 base from J, with 7 bases between. The germline gives CDR1 SGHRS, CDR2 YFSETQ. This CDR3 is built from 14 residues. The CDR3 here is CASSLEKGNTEAFF. The CDR3 region has the DNA TGCGCCAGCAGCTTGGAAAAAGGGAACACTGAAGCTTTCTTT. Complete variable domain (other parts from reference TRBV5-1 and TRBJ1-1): KAGVTQTPRYLIKTRGQQVTLSCSPISGHRSVSWYQQTPGQGLQFLFEYFSETQRNKGNFPGRFSGRQFSNSRSEMNVSTLELGDSALYLCASSLEKGNTEAFFGQGTRLTVV.

DNA of the CDR3: TGTGCCAGCTCACCGACCCCAGAGCAACTGTTTTTT. This sequence encodes CASSPTPEQLFF. The rearrangement links TRBV18 to TRBJ1-4; D remains ambiguous. V shed 3 bases and J shed 12 bases, with 11 bases lying between them. CDR3 size: 12 residues. CDR1 KGHSH and CDR2 LQKENI come from the germline V gene.

The CDR3 sequence is CSVAPGLGGYNEQFF. As DNA, the CDR3 is TGCAGCGTGGCGCCGGGACTCGGGGGCTACAATGAGCAGTTCTTC. V usage is TRBV29-1 and J usage is TRBJ2-1; maybe TRBD2 (6 bases). V shed 6 bases and J shed 3 bases, with 18 bases lying between them. This CDR3 is built from 15 residues. The germline V gene encodes CDR1 SQVTM and CDR2 ANQGSEA.

The chain combines TRBV15 with TRBJ2-7; a weak D match, TRBD1 (5 bases). Between the trimmed V and J ends, which lost 0 bases and 2 bases, there was a span of 11 bases. The germline V gene has CDR1 LNHNV and CDR2 YYDKDF (reference sequence). The CDR3 loop spans 15 amino acids. CDR3 sequence reads: CATSRDQGRAYEQYF. CDR3 nucleotides: TGTGCCACCAGCAGAGATCAAGGCAGGGCCTACGAGCAGTACTTC.

This chain connects TRBV5-1 to TRBJ2-1; 13 bases match TRBD2. The V gene end was trimmed by 3 bases and the J gene end by 8 bases; junction bases not matched to a gene: 11. The CDR3 length is 17 residues. Germline CDR1 is SGHRS and CDR2 is YFSETQ. The CDR3 reads CASSSAQLAGGPYEQFF. CDR3 coding DNA: TGCGCCAGCAGCTCCGCTCAACTAGCGGGGGGGCCCTATGAGCAGTTCTTC.

The genes are TRBV5-6 and TRBJ2-2, with D unresolved. The CDR3 extends over 14 amino acids. The V and J ends lost 0 bases and 3 bases respectively, with 6 bases between them. CDR1 and CDR2 (germline): SGHDT, YYEEEE. CDR3 coding DNA: TGTGCCAGCAGCTTGGAGCTATACACCGGGGAGCTGTTTTTT. This encodes CASSLELYTGELFF.

V gene TRBV7-2 combines with J gene TRBJ2-1; D is ambiguous. Germline values: CDR1 SGHTA, CDR2 FQGNSA. The CDR3 length is 12 residues. V lost 2 bases and J lost 8, with 7 bases in between. The CDR3 DNA reads TGTGCCAGCAGCTTACGCTCCCATGAGCAGTTCTTC. Protein sequence: CASSLRSHEQFF.